This TCR beta chain was sequenced during a study of metastatic and nonmetastatic thyroid tumors. Study overall: A comparison of repertoires was made across blood and tumor or nodule tissue from malignant and benign thyroid patients.

This clone was picked up a small number of times. Antigen specificity is unknown. Sequence at one end of the junction differs from germline and may be a read error. This CDR3 region has 15 residues. Germline assignment: CDR1 MNHEY and CDR2 SMNVEV (reference sequence). No treatment of any kind had been given to any patient before thyroid surgery. Findings and limits, study-wide: TCR beta diversity was reportedly significantly higher in malignant thyroid tumors than benign nodules, in blood and tumor.

As processed by the authors: Building a distant-metastasis classifier for papillary thyroid cancer drew on CDR3 differences across clinicopathological groups. TCRdb reprocessed the PCR reads via MiXCR. The V and J calls were determined by TCRdb, not by the authors. The table includes over 20,000 clones, under 35% detected once. Sequencing was done on a sample of blood. The chain employs TRBV27 and TRBJ2-2; maybe TRBD2 (5 bases). The clonotype was recovered from a female donor with papillary thyroid cancer or a benign thyroid nodule (not recorded which). Some clones in this sample may be carry-over from other donors' samples. The DNA of the CDR3 is TGTGCCATCAGTTTAAGAACATCGAACACCGGGGAGCTATTTTTT. Protein sequence: CAISLRTSNTGELFF.